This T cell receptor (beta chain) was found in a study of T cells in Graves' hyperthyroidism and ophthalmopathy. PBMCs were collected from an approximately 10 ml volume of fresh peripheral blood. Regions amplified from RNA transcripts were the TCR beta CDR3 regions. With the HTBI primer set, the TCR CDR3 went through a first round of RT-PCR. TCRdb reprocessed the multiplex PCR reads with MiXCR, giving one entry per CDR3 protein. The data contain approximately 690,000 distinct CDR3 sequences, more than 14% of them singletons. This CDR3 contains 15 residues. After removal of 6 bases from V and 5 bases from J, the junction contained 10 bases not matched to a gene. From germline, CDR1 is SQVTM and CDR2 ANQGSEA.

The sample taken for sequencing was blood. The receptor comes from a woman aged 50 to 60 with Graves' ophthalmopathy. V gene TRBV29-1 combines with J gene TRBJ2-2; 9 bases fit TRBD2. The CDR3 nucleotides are TGCAGCGTGGGGGTGCGGGAGGGCCTTACCGGGGAGCTGTTTTTT. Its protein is CSVGVREGLTGELFF.